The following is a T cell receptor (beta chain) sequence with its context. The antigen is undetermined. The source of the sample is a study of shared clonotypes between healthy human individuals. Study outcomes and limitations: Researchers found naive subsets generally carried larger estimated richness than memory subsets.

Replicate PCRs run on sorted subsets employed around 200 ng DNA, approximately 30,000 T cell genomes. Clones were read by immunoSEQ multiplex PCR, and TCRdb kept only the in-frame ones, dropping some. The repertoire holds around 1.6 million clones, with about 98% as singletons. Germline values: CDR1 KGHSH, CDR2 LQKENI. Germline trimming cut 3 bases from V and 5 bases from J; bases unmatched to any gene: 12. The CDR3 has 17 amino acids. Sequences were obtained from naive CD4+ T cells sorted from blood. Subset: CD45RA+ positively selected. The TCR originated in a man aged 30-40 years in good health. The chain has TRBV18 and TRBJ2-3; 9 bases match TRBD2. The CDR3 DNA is TGTGCCAGCTCACCCCTTATTCTAGCGGGAAGTCTAGATACGCAGTATTTT. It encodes CASSPLILAGSLDTQYF.